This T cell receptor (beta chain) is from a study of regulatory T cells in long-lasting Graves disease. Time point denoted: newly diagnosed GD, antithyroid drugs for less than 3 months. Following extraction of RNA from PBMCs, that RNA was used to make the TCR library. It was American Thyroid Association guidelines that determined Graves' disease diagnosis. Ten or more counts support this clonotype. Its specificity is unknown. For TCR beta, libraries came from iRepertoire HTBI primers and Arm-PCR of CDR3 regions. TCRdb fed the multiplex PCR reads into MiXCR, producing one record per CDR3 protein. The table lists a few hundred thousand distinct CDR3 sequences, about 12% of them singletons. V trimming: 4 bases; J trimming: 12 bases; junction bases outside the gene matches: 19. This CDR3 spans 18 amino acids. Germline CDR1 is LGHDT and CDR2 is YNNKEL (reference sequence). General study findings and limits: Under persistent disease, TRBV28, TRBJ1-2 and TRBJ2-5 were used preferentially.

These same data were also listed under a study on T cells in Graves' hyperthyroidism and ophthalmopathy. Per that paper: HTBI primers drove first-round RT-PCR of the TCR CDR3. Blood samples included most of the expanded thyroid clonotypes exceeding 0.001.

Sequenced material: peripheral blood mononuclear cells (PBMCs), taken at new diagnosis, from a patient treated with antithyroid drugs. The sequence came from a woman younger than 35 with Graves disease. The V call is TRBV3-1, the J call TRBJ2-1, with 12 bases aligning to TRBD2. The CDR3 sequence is CASSPWTWTSGALRRQFF. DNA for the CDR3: TGTGCCAGCAGCCCGTGGACTTGGACTAGCGGGGCCCTGAGGCGGCAGTTCTTC.